The following is a T cell receptor beta chain sequence with its context. Its antigen remains unknown. The repertoire was sequenced with immunoSEQ multiplex PCR; TCRdb's copy has only in-frame clones and lacks some. In the table there are roughly 120,000 clones, 80% of which are singletons. Described time point: week 11, during vaccination. One vaccine dose held 300 ug of mutant IDH1 20-mer peptide and came with topical imiquimod. Tumors from donors were new WHO grade 3 or 4 IDH1-mutant astrocytomas with ATRX loss. The data were taken from a study of a mutant IDH1 vaccine in newly diagnosed glioma. Study-level information: Previous care, which was radiotherapy, temozolomide, or both, most often involved both.

General study findings and limits: Across multiple MHC alleles, over 90% of patients had vaccine-induced responses. Shifts in the top peripheral T cell clonotypes seemed unrelated to pseudoprogression.

CDR1 and CDR2 from the germline V gene are GTSNPN and SVGIG (reference sequence). With V trimmed by 2 bases and J by 6 bases, 8 bases remained unmatched. This CDR3 is built from 15 residues. The chain joins TRBV30 to TRBJ2-1; 9 bases fit TRBD1. This TCR was sampled from a man aged 35-49 years with glioma. Sequenced material: PBMCs, taken from a glioma patient whose treatment included an IDH1 peptide vaccine. The CDR3 loop is CAWSRTGGPLNEQFF. The CDR3 DNA reads as TGTGCCTGGAGTCGAACAGGGGGCCCACTCAATGAGCAGTTCTTC.